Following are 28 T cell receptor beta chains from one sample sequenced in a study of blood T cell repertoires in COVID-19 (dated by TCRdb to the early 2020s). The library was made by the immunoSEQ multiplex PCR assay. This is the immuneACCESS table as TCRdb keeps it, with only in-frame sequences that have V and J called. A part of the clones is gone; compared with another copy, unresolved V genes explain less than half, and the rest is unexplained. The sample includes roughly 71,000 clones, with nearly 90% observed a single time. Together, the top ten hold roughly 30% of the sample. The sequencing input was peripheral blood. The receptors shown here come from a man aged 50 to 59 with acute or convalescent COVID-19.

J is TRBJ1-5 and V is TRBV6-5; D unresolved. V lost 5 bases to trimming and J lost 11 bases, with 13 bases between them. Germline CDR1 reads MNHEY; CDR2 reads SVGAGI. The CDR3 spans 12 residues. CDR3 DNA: TGTGCCAGCAGTCCTAGAACGGGTGCCCAGCATTTT. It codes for CASSPRTGAQHF.

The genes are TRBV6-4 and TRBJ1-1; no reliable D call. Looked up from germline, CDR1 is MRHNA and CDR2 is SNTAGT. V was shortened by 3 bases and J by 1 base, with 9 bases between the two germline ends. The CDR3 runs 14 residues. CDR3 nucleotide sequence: TGTGCCAGCAGTGAAAGCGCCGGGAACACTGAAGCTTTCTTT. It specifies CASSESAGNTEAFF.

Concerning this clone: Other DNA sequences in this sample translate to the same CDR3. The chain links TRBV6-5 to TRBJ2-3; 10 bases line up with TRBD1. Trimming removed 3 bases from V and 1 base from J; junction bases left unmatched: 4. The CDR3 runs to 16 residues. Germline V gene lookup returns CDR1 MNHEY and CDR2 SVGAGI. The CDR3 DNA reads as TGTGCCAGCAGTTATTCCGGGACAGGGGGCACAGATACGCAGTATTTT. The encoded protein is CASSYSGTGGTDTQYF.

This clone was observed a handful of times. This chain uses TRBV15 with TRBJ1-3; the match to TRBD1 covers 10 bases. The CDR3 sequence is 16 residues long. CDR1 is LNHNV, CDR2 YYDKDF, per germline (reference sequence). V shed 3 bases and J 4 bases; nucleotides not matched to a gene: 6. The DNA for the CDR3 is TGTGCCACCAGCAGTGGGACAGGGGCTTGGGGAAACACCATATATTTT. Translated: CATSSGTGAWGNTIYF.

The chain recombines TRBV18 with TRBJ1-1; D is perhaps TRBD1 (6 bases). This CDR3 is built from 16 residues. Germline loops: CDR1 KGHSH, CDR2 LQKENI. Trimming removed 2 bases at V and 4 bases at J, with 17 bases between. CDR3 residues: CASSPIEGHPSTEAFF. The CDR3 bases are TGTGCCAGCTCACCAATTGAGGGACATCCGAGCACTGAAGCTTTCTTT.

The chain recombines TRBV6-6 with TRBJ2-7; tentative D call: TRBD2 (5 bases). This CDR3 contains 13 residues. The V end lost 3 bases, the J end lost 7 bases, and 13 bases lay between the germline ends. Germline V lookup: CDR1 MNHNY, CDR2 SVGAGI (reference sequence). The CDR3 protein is CASSYGMGGEQYF. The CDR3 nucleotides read TGTGCCAGCAGTTATGGGATGGGCGGGGAGCAGTACTTC.

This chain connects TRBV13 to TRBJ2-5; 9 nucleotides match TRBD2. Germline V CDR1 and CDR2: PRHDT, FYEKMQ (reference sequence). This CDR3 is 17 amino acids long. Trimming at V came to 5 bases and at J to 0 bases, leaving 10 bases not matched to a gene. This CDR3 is CASSPRDLAGNQETQYF. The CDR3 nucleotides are TGTGCCAGCAGCCCACGTGACCTAGCGGGGAACCAAGAGACCCAGTACTTC.

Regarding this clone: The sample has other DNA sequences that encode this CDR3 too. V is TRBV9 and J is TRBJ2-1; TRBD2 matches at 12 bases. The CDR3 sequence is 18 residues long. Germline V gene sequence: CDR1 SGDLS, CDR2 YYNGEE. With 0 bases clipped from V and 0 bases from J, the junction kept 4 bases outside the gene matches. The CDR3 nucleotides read TGTGCCAGCAGCGTAGGTCTAGCGGGGGGGAGCTCCTACAATGAGCAGTTCTTC. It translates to CASSVGLAGGSSYNEQFF.

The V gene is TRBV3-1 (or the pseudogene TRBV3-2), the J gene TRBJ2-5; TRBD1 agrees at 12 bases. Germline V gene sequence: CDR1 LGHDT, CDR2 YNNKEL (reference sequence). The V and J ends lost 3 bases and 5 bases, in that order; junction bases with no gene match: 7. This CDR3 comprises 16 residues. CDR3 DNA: TGTGCCAGCAGCCAGACCGGGACAGGGGGCATGGAGACCCAGTACTTC. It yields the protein CASSQTGTGGMETQYF.

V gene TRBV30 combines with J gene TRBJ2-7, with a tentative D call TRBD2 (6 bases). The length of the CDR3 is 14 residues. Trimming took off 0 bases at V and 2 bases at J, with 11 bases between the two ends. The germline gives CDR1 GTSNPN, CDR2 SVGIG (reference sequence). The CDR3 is CAWSVRAGTYEQYF. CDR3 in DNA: TGTGCCTGGAGTGTACGGGCGGGGACCTACGAGCAGTACTTC.

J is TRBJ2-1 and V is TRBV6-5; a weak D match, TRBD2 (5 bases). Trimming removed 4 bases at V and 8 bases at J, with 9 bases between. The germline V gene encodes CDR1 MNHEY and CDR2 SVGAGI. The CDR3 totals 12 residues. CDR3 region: CASSFRGDEQFF. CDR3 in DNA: TGTGCCAGCAGTTTCCGGGGAGATGAGCAGTTCTTC.

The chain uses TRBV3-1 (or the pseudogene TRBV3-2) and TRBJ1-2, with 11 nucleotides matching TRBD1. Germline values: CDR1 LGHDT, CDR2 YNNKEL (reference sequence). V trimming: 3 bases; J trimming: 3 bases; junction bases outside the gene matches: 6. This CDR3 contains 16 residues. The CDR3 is CASSQRRTGGHYGYTF. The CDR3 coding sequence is TGTGCCAGCAGCCAGCGACGGACAGGGGGCCACTATGGCTACACCTTC.

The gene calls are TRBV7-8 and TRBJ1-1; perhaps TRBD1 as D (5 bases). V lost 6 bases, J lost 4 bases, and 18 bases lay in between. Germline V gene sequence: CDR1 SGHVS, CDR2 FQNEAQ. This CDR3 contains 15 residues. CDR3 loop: CASRSGWGSSTEAFF. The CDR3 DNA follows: TGTGCCAGCAGGTCAGGGTGGGGTTCGAGCACTGAAGCTTTCTTT.

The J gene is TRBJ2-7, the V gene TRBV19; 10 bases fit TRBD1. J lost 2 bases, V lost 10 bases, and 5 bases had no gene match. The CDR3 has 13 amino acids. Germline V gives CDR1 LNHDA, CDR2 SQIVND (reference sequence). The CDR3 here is CATRDRGTYEQYF. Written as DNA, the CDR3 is TGTGCCACCCGGGACAGGGGAACCTACGAGCAGTACTTC.

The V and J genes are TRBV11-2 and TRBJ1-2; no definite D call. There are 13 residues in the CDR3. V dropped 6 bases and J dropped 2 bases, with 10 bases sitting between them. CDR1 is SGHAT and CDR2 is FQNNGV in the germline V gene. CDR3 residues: CASSIGENYGYTF. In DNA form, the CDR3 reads TGTGCCAGCAGTATCGGAGAAAACTATGGCTACACCTTC.

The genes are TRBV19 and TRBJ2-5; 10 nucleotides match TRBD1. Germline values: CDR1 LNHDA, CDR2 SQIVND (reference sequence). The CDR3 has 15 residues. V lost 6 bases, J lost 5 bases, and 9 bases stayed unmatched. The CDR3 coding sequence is TGTGCCAGTAGCCCGACAGGGGGCGCCTTGGAGACCCAGTACTTC. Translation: CASSPTGGALETQYF.

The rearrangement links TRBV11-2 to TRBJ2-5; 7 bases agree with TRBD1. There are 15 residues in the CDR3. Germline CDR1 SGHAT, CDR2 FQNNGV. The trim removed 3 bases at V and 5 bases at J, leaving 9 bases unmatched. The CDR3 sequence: CASSLRQGVGETQYF. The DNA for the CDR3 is TGTGCCAGCAGCTTGAGACAGGGAGTCGGGGAGACCCAGTACTTC. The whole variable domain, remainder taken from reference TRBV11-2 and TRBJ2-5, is EAGVAQSPRYKIIEKRQSVAFWCNPISGHATLYWYQQILGQGPKLLIQFQNNGVVDDSQLPKDRFSAERLKGVDSTLKIQPAKLEDSAVYLCASSLRQGVGETQYFGPGTRLLVL.

The CDR3 nucleotides read TGTGCCAGTAGTATAGTGGCAGTCTATAATTCACCCCTCCACTTT. As protein: CASSIVAVYNSPLHF. V is TRBV19 and J is TRBJ1-6; D not certain. Looked up from germline, CDR1 is LNHDA and CDR2 is SQIVND (reference sequence). V lost 1 base to trimming and J lost 3 bases, with 7 bases between them. The CDR3 spans 15 residues.

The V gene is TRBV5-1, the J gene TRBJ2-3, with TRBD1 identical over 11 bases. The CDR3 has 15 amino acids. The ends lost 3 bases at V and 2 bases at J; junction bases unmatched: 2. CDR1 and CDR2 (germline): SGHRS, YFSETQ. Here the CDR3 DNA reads TGCGCCAGCAGCTGGACAGGGGGCACCACAGATACGCAGTATTTT. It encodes CASSWTGGTTDTQYF.

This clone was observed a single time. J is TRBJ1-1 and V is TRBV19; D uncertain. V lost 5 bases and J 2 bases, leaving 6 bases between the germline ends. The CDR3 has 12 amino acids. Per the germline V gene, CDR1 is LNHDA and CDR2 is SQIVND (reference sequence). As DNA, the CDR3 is TGTGCCAGTAGTTCGGGTAACACTGAAGCTTTCTTT. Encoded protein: CASSSGNTEAFF.

The CDR3 spells CASSSGGADTQYF. The CDR3 region has the DNA TGTGCCAGCAGCTCAGGGGGCGCAGATACGCAGTATTTT. The V and J genes are TRBV7-3 and TRBJ2-3; TRBD1 aligns across 8 bases. Germline CDR1 reads SGHTA; CDR2 reads FQGTGA. Germline trimming cut 4 bases from V and 4 bases from J; bases unmatched to any gene: 1. This CDR3 has 13 amino acids.

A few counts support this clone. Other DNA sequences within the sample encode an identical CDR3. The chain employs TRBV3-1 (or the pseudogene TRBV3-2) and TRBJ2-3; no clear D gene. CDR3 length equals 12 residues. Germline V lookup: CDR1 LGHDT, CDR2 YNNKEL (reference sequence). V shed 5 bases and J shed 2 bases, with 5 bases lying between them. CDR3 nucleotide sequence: TGTGCCAGCAGCTCCCACACAGATACGCAGTATTTT. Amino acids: CASSSHTDTQYF.

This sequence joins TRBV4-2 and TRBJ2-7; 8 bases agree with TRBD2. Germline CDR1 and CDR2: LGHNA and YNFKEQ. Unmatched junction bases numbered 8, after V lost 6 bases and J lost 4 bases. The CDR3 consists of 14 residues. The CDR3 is CASRSSGSSYEQYF. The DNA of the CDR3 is TGTGCCAGCAGGTCTAGCGGGTCCTCTTACGAGCAGTACTTC.

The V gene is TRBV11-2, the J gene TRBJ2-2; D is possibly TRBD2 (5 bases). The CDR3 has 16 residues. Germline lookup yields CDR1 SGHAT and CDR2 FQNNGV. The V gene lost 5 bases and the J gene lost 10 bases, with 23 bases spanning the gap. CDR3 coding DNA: TGTGCCAGCAGCCGAAACTCGGGAACCCTAAAGGAGGAGCTGTTTTTT. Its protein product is CASSRNSGTLKEELFF.

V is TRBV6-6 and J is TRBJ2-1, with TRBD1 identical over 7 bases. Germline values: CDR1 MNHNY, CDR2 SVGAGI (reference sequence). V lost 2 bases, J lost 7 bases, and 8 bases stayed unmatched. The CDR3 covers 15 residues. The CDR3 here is CASSYRDRDSNEQFF. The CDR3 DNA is TGTGCCAGCAGTTACCGAGACAGGGATTCAAATGAGCAGTTCTTC.

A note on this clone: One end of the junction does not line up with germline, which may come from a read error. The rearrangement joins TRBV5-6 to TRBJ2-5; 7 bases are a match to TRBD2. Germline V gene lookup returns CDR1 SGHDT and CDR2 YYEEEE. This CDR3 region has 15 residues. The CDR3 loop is CASSLDGGLRETQYF. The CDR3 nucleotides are TGTGCCAGCAGTTTGGACGGGGGGTTACGAGAGACCCAGTACTTC.

The DNA of the CDR3 is TGTGCCAGTAGCCCTAGCGGGGGGCACTACGAGCAGTACTTC. Protein: CASSPSGGHYEQYF. This chain joins TRBV19 and TRBJ2-7, with 11 bases identical to TRBD2. CDR1 and CDR2 from the germline V gene are LNHDA and SQIVND (reference sequence). The CDR3 is made up of 14 amino acids. The V gene end was trimmed by 6 bases and the J gene end by 3 bases; junction bases not matched to a gene: 4.

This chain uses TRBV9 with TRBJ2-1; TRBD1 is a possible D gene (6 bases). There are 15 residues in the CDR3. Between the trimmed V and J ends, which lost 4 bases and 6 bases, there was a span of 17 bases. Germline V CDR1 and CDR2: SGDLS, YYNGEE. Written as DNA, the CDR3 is TGTGCCAGCAGCCCGGGGTCAGGGGCCCTCAATGAGCAGTTCTTC. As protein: CASSPGSGALNEQFF.